This T cell receptor beta chain was sequenced during a study of early T cells in non-severe SARS-CoV-2 infection. As for the study in general: RNA in bulk from unsorted whole blood was sequenced, and chains were unpaired. General study findings and limits: Anti-spike CD8 specificities were favored by VDJdb matching, whose results missed private and CD4 specificities.

Separate cDNA molecules each had unique molecular identifiers attached to them. TCRdb reprocessed the 5' RACE reads with MiXCR, giving one entry per CDR3 protein. The table includes 70,000 to 90,000 distinct CDR3 sequences, under 15% detected once. This CDR3 comprises 15 residues. Trimming stripped 7 bases from V and 7 bases from J, with 20 bases between. This clonotype was counted many times. Its target is unknown. The sequence was obtained from an adult who was a healthcare worker with PCR-confirmed SARS-CoV-2 infection or an uninfected control (not recorded which). The chain links TRBV12-3 or TRBV12-4 to TRBJ1-5; weak D call: TRBD1 (6 bases). What was sequenced was whole blood. The CDR3 sequence is CASTHQTGRRQPQHF. CDR3 nucleotides: TGTGCCAGCACCCACCAAACAGGGCGAAGGCAGCCCCAGCATTTT.